This is a list of T cell receptor beta chains from one sample in a study of blood T cell repertoires in COVID-19. Here immunoSEQ multiplex PCR was the method, and the copy in TCRdb shows in-frame clones only, minus some. The sample shows about 150,000 clones, 70% to 80% of them seen only once. Material for sequencing was peripheral blood. The receptor source for this set is a man aged 55 to 70 who had recovered from COVID-19. The CDR3 runs from the conserved cysteine through the conserved F or W. A D gene is named only where the DNA matches it firmly. Some rows mark clone size as missing; the rest say once, few, many or name a class of expanded clone.

d_gene: -
abundance: -
v_gene: TRBV21-1
j_gene: TRBJ2-2
CDR3aa: CASSKAGQNTGELFF
CDR3nt: TGTGCCAGCAGCAAAGCAGGACAAAACACCGGGGAGCTGTTTTTT

d_gene: -
abundance: -
v_gene: TRBV5-1
j_gene: TRBJ2-7
CDR3aa: CASSLISGEQYF
CDR3nt: TGCGCCAGCAGCTTGATATCCGGCGAGCAGTACTTC

d_gene: -
abundance: once
v_gene: TRBV5-1
j_gene: TRBJ2-1
CDR3aa: CASSLVGDTYNEQFF
CDR3nt: TGCGCCAGCAGCTTGGTAGGGGATACCTACAATGAGCAGTTCTTC

d_gene: -
abundance: -
v_gene: TRBV7-9
j_gene: TRBJ1-5
CDR3aa: CASSPAGGPQPQHF
CDR3nt: TGTGCCAGCAGCCCGGCGGGGGGACCTCAGCCCCAGCATTTT

d_gene: TRBD2
abundance: once
v_gene: TRBV11-2
j_gene: TRBJ2-1
CDR3aa: CASSSLAGGSAYNEQFF
CDR3nt: TGTGCCAGCAGCTCACTAGCGGGAGGGTCCGCCTACAATGAGCAGTTCTTC

d_gene: TRBD1
abundance: -
v_gene: TRBV25-1
j_gene: TRBJ1-2
CDR3aa: CASSGDSSGAGYTF
CDR3nt: TGTGCCAGCAGTGGGGACAGTTCGGGGGCTGGCTACACCTTC

d_gene: -
abundance: once
v_gene: TRBV19
j_gene: TRBJ1-1
CDR3aa: CASSKFPGQNTEAFF
CDR3nt: TGTGCCAGTAGTAAATTTCCGGGACAGAACACTGAAGCTTTCTTT

d_gene: TRBD2
abundance: -
v_gene: TRBV5-1
j_gene: TRBJ2-3
CDR3aa: CASSLATSGDYDTQYF
CDR3nt: TGCGCCAGCAGCTTGGCAACTAGCGGGGACTACGATACGCAGTATTTT

d_gene: TRBD1
abundance: -
v_gene: TRBV19
j_gene: TRBJ1-1
CDR3aa: CATRSDRTGVTEAFF
CDR3nt: TGTGCCACCAGGTCGGACAGGACTGGGGTCACTGAAGCTTTCTTT

d_gene: -
abundance: -
v_gene: TRBV6-5
j_gene: TRBJ1-4
CDR3aa: CASSPETNEKLFF
CDR3nt: TGTGCCAGCAGCCCGGAGACTAATGAAAAACTGTTTTTT

d_gene: -
abundance: -
v_gene: TRBV7-2
j_gene: TRBJ2-2
CDR3aa: CASSRTLNTGELFF
CDR3nt: TGTGCCAGCAGCCGGACTCTGAACACCGGGGAGCTGTTTTTT

d_gene: TRBD1
abundance: -
v_gene: TRBV5-1
j_gene: TRBJ2-4
CDR3aa: CASSGGTGSARIQYF
CDR3nt: TGCGCCAGCAGCGGGGGGACAGGGTCTGCACGGATTCAGTACTTC

d_gene: TRBD2
abundance: -
v_gene: TRBV25-1
j_gene: TRBJ2-1
CDR3aa: CASMGAGGLDEQFF
CDR3nt: TGTGCCAGCATGGGAGCGGGGGGGCTCGATGAGCAGTTCTTC

d_gene: TRBD1
abundance: -
v_gene: TRBV7-2
j_gene: TRBJ1-2
CDR3aa: CASSADRGLRGYTF
CDR3nt: TGTGCCAGCAGCGCAGACAGGGGGCTCAGAGGCTACACCTTC

d_gene: TRBD2
abundance: -
v_gene: TRBV28
j_gene: TRBJ2-7
CDR3aa: CASSLPRLAGNEQYF
CDR3nt: TGTGCCAGCAGTCTCCCCAGACTAGCGGGAAACGAGCAGTACTTC

d_gene: -
abundance: -
v_gene: TRBV4-2
j_gene: TRBJ1-5
CDR3aa: CASSQDPGAKQPQHF
CDR3nt: TGTGCCAGCAGCCAAGATCCAGGGGCGAAGCAGCCCCAGCATTTT

d_gene: -
abundance: -
v_gene: TRBV19
j_gene: TRBJ1-1
CDR3aa: CASKGQSSTEAFF
CDR3nt: TGTGCCAGTAAAGGACAGAGTTCCACTGAAGCTTTCTTT

d_gene: -
abundance: -
v_gene: TRBV7-2
j_gene: TRBJ1-1
CDR3aa: CASSLVGGNTEAFF
CDR3nt: TGTGCCAGCAGCTTAGTAGGGGGGAACACTGAAGCTTTCTTT

d_gene: TRBD2
abundance: -
v_gene: TRBV6-2/TRBV6-3
j_gene: TRBJ2-1
CDR3aa: CASSYGHGGGGSYNEQFF
CDR3nt: TGTGCCAGCAGTTACGGTCATGGCGGGGGAGGGTCCTACAATGAGCAGTTCTTC

d_gene: TRBD2
abundance: once
v_gene: TRBV4-3
j_gene: TRBJ2-1
CDR3aa: CASSLGLESYNEQFF
CDR3nt: TGCGCCAGCAGCCTGGGACTAGAAAGTTACAATGAGCAGTTCTTC

d_gene: -
abundance: few
v_gene: TRBV24-1
j_gene: TRBJ2-7
CDR3aa: CATSDSAGPRAEQYF
CDR3nt: TGTGCCACCAGTGATTCGGCGGGGCCGCGGGCCGAGCAGTACTTC

d_gene: TRBD2
abundance: -
v_gene: TRBV28
j_gene: TRBJ2-1
CDR3aa: CASGIIAGGPYEQFF
CDR3nt: TGTGCCAGCGGCATAATAGCGGGAGGGCCTTATGAGCAGTTCTTC

d_gene: -
abundance: once
v_gene: TRBV7-3
j_gene: TRBJ2-3
CDR3aa: CASSLRSLGTDTQYF
CDR3nt: TGTGCCAGCAGCCTGAGATCGCTGGGCACAGATACGCAGTATTTT

d_gene: -
abundance: -
v_gene: TRBV4-1
j_gene: TRBJ2-3
CDR3aa: CASSQGRDWSTDTQYF
CDR3nt: TGCGCCAGCAGCCAAGGCCGGGACTGGAGCACAGATACGCAGTATTTT

d_gene: -
abundance: -
v_gene: TRBV10-3
j_gene: TRBJ1-5
CDR3aa: CAISEGGSNQPQHF
CDR3nt: TGTGCCATCAGTGAGGGAGGGAGCAATCAGCCCCAGCATTTT

d_gene: -
abundance: -
v_gene: TRBV5-5
j_gene: TRBJ2-3
CDR3aa: CASSSETAFAF
CDR3nt: TGTGCCAGCAGCTCCGAGACAGCCTTCGCTTTT

d_gene: TRBD1
abundance: once
v_gene: TRBV10-3
j_gene: TRBJ1-3
CDR3aa: CAISESDRVSGNTIYF
CDR3nt: TGTGCCATCAGTGAGTCGGACAGGGTGAGCGGAAACACCATATATTTT

d_gene: -
abundance: -
v_gene: TRBV28
j_gene: TRBJ1-2
CDR3aa: CASSLGVISSGGYTF
CDR3nt: TGTGCCAGCAGTTTAGGGGTCATCTCCTCGGGAGGCTACACCTTC

d_gene: -
abundance: -
v_gene: TRBV5-1
j_gene: TRBJ2-5
CDR3aa: CASTVVLGETQYF
CDR3nt: TGCGCCAGCACAGTAGTGCTCGGGGAGACCCAGTACTTC

d_gene: -
abundance: -
v_gene: TRBV10-1
j_gene: TRBJ2-2
CDR3aa: CASRHRDKNTGELFF
CDR3nt: TGCGCCAGCAGACACCGGGACAAGAACACCGGGGAGCTGTTTTTT

d_gene: -
abundance: -
v_gene: TRBV19
j_gene: TRBJ2-7
CDR3aa: CASSDIYEQYF
CDR3nt: TGTGCCAGTAGTGACATCTACGAGCAGTACTTC

d_gene: TRBD2
abundance: -
v_gene: TRBV19
j_gene: TRBJ2-3
CDR3aa: CASSPRTSGFTDTQYF
CDR3nt: TGTGCCAGTAGTCCCCGGACTAGCGGGTTCACAGATACGCAGTATTTT

d_gene: TRBD1
abundance: -
v_gene: TRBV30
j_gene: TRBJ2-2
CDR3aa: CAWSVLGTGRTGELFF
CDR3nt: TGTGCCTGGAGTGTACTGGGGACAGGGCGCACCGGGGAGCTGTTTTTT

d_gene: TRBD2
abundance: medium-sized
v_gene: TRBV27
j_gene: TRBJ2-1
CDR3aa: CASSVSGANNEQFF
CDR3nt: TGTGCCAGCAGTGTCAGCGGGGCCAACAATGAGCAGTTCTTC

d_gene: TRBD1
abundance: -
v_gene: TRBV27
j_gene: TRBJ2-3
CDR3aa: CASSFTYFGGTGPTDTQYF
CDR3nt: TGTGCCAGCAGTTTTACTTATTTTGGAGGGACAGGGCCCACAGATACGCAGTATTTT

d_gene: -
abundance: -
v_gene: TRBV7-9
j_gene: TRBJ1-1
CDR3aa: CASSSFDRNTEAFF
CDR3nt: TGTGCCAGCAGCAGTTTCGACAGGAACACTGAAGCTTTCTTT

d_gene: TRBD1
abundance: few
v_gene: TRBV19
j_gene: TRBJ1-5
CDR3aa: CASSMGQYNLPQHF
CDR3nt: TGTGCCAGTAGTATGGGACAGTACAACTTGCCCCAGCATTTT

d_gene: -
abundance: -
v_gene: TRBV7-2
j_gene: TRBJ1-3
CDR3aa: CASSIQGAGNTIYF
CDR3nt: TGTGCCAGCAGCATTCAGGGTGCTGGAAACACCATATATTTT

d_gene: -
abundance: -
v_gene: TRBV28
j_gene: TRBJ1-2
CDR3aa: CASSLIGQPYGYTF
CDR3nt: TGTGCCAGCAGTTTGATTGGACAGCCCTATGGCTACACCTTC

d_gene: -
abundance: few
v_gene: TRBV6-5
j_gene: TRBJ1-6
CDR3aa: CASSSRQSLSPLHF
CDR3nt: TGTGCCAGCAGTTCTAGACAGAGTCTTTCACCCCTCCACTTT

d_gene: -
abundance: -
v_gene: TRBV6-5
j_gene: TRBJ2-2
CDR3aa: CASVQVLSTGELFF
CDR3nt: TGTGCCAGCGTACAGGTTCTGTCTACCGGGGAGCTGTTTTTT

d_gene: -
abundance: -
v_gene: TRBV6-6
j_gene: TRBJ2-7
CDR3aa: CASSPAGTSSYEQYF
CDR3nt: TGTGCCAGCAGCCCCGCCGGGACATCTTCCTACGAGCAGTACTTC

d_gene: TRBD2
abundance: -
v_gene: TRBV28
j_gene: TRBJ2-1
CDR3aa: CASSRWGGAYNEQFF
CDR3nt: TGTGCCAGCAGCCGTTGGGGGGGGGCCTACAATGAGCAGTTCTTC